The clone carrying this T cell receptor beta chain occurred a few times. What it binds is unknown. The CDR3 runs to 13 residues. Germline CDR1 is MNHEY and CDR2 is SMNVEV (reference sequence). The V end was cut by 2 bases, the J end by 7 bases, with 9 bases between. Full-length variable regions came from constant-region reverse primers plus semi-nested Nested Universal Primer A PCR. In TCRdb, the 5' RACE reads were re-called with MiXCR into one record per CDR3 protein. This sample has about 11,000 distinct CDR3 sequences, with more than 45% found just once. Notes on the study in general: Larger-cohort validation covered only one TCR beta V-J rearrangement. The TCR gene usage of tumor memory CD4+ T cells clustered together with blood and lymph node memory CD4+ cells and with lymph node naive CD4+ cells.

Sequenced: tumor-infiltrating naive CD4+ T cells sorted from the breast tumor. Subset indicated: naive CD4+ T cells, CD4+CD45RA+CD25-. The TCR comes from a female donor with breast cancer. This rearrangement joins TRBV27 to TRBJ2-4; D uncertain. CDR3 in amino acids: CASSLTNWNIQYF. DNA of the CDR3: TGTGCCAGCAGTTTAACGAACTGGAACATTCAGTACTTC.